The 14 T cell receptor beta chains given below trace back to one sample, sequenced in a study of CD8+ T cells in alopecia areata. The sequencing template was cDNA reverse transcribed from extracted RNA. Sequenced by immunoSEQ multiplex PCR; TCRdb stores in-frame clones only, minus some. The repertoire consists of roughly 100,000 clones, with around three fifths occurring once and the leading ten covering around 10%. Sequences were obtained from CD4+ T cells sorted from blood. Source of these receptors: a human donor in good health.

This clone occurred a few times. V is TRBV7-6 and J is TRBJ1-1; a possible D gene is TRBD1 (5 bases). Trimming pared 6 bases from V and 4 bases from J, leaving 12 bases between. This CDR3 is built from 13 residues. Germline CDR1 and CDR2: SGHVS and FNYEAQ. DNA for the CDR3: TGTGCCAGCAGTCTCGACGGGGGCACTGAAGCTTTCTTT. Encoded protein: CASSLDGGTEAFF.

This clone appeared a single time. The chain is built from TRBV29-1 and TRBJ1-2, with TRBD1 identical over 11 bases. CDR3 length: 15 amino acids. Looked up from germline, CDR1 is SQVTM and CDR2 is ANQGSEA. The V gene end was trimmed by 3 bases and the J gene end by 0 bases; junction bases not matched to a gene: 3. The CDR3 DNA is TGCAGCGTTGAGGACAGGGGGCCGTCTAACTATGGCTACACCTTC. Encoded protein: CSVEDRGPSNYGYTF.

The chain combines TRBV7-2 with TRBJ2-3; 8 bases line up with TRBD2. Looked up from germline, CDR1 is SGHTA and CDR2 is FQGNSA. Losses at the gene ends were 10 bases for V and 0 bases for J; bases not matched to a gene: 6. CDR3 length equals 14 residues. CDR3 DNA sequence: TGTGCCACCCGAGCGGGGGCAAGCACAGATACGCAGTATTTT. It encodes CATRAGASTDTQYF.

This clone counts as medium-sized. The chain carries TRBV6-5 and TRBJ2-7; D not resolved. Trimming took off 9 bases at V and 0 bases at J, with 15 bases between the two ends. This CDR3 has 14 amino acids. Per the germline V gene, CDR1 is MNHEY and CDR2 is SVGAGI. In DNA, the CDR3 is TGTGCCAGTAGAAGGGCAGCGACCTCCTACGAGCAGTACTTC. Its protein is CASRRAATSYEQYF.

V gene TRBV4-3 combines with J gene TRBJ2-5; 8 nucleotides match TRBD2. With 1 base clipped from V and 4 bases from J, the junction kept 5 bases outside the gene matches. CDR1 is LGHNA and CDR2 is YSLEER in the germline V gene. The CDR3 is 15 amino acids. CDR3 region: CASSQALAGRETQYF. The CDR3 DNA follows: TGCGCCAGCAGCCAAGCCCTAGCGGGTCGAGAGACCCAGTACTTC.

A word on this clone: Other DNA sequences in this specimen translate into the identical CDR3. This chain joins TRBV28 and TRBJ2-6; D remains unclear. Germline lookup yields CDR1 MDHEN and CDR2 SYDVKM. This CDR3 is built from 13 residues. The V gene lost 6 bases and the J gene lost 1 base, with 4 bases spanning the gap. CDR3 in DNA: TGTGCCAGCAGCCTATCTGGGGCCAACGTCCTGACTTTC. Amino acids: CASSLSGANVLTF.

The chain joins TRBV30 to TRBJ2-5; 8 bases map to TRBD1. The V segment lost 2 bases and the J segment 10 bases; nucleotides outside the gene matches: 6. This CDR3 comprises 12 residues. The germline gives CDR1 GTSNPN, CDR2 SVGIG (reference sequence). The CDR3 DNA follows: TGTGCCTGGAGTCGGACAGGGCAGGTCCAGTACTTC. This gives the protein CAWSRTGQVQYF.

V is TRBV10-3 and J is TRBJ1-2; 8 bases map to TRBD1. The CDR3 length is 13 residues. The V gene's germline CDR1 is ENHRY and CDR2 SYGVKD. The V segment lost 3 bases and the J segment 5 bases; nucleotides outside the gene matches: 2. The CDR3 region is CAISEQGGYGYTF. The CDR3 nucleotides are TGTGCCATCAGTGAACAGGGGGGTTATGGCTACACCTTC.

The gene calls are TRBV6-5 and TRBJ1-5; 11 nucleotides line up with TRBD1. CDR1 and CDR2 from the germline V gene are MNHEY and SVGAGI. This CDR3 is built from 15 residues. With V trimmed by 7 bases and J by 11 bases, 13 bases remained unmatched. The CDR3 spells CASKRTGGFESAQHF. CDR3 in DNA: TGTGCCAGCAAGAGGACAGGGGGCTTCGAGTCGGCCCAGCATTTT.

The chain couples TRBV19 to TRBJ1-2, with 8 bases lining up with TRBD1. The trim removed 5 bases at V and 4 bases at J, leaving 3 bases unmatched. Germline V gives CDR1 LNHDA, CDR2 SQIVND (reference sequence). CDR3 length equals 13 residues. In DNA form, the CDR3 reads TGTGCCAGTAGTGGGGACAGGCTCTATGGCTACACCTTC. Protein sequence: CASSGDRLYGYTF.

The rearrangement joins TRBV6-5 to TRBJ2-1; TRBD1 might be the D (6 bases). V was shortened by 8 bases and J by 12 bases, with 11 bases between the two germline ends. Germline CDR1 and CDR2: MNHEY and SVGAGI. This CDR3 spans 10 amino acids. This CDR3 reads CASARGGQFF. In DNA form, the CDR3 reads TGTGCCAGCGCTAGAGGGGGGCAGTTCTTC.

This clone was counted only a few times. The rearrangement links TRBV7-8 to TRBJ2-1; TRBD1 aligns across 8 bases. Germline CDR1 SGHVS, CDR2 FQNEAQ. V was pared by 2 bases and J by 4 bases, with 1 base of the junction left unmatched. This CDR3 comprises 14 residues. The CDR3 loop is CASSLRTGYNEQFF. CDR3 nucleotide sequence: TGTGCCAGCAGCTTAAGGACAGGGTACAATGAGCAGTTCTTC.

V is TRBV4-2 and J is TRBJ1-6; TRBD1 matches 7 bases. V lost 0 bases, J lost 10 bases, and 9 bases stayed unmatched. This CDR3 has 16 residues. Germline V gene lookup returns CDR1 LGHNA and CDR2 YNFKEQ. In DNA form, the CDR3 reads TGTGCCAGCAGCCAAGAATCGGGGACAGCGCACTCACCCCTCCACTTT. Translated: CASSQESGTAHSPLHF.

This clone was observed a handful of times. The chain is built from TRBV29-1 and TRBJ2-7; 8 nucleotides line up with TRBD1. The germline V gene encodes CDR1 SQVTM and CDR2 ANQGSEA. After removal of 4 bases from V and 2 bases from J, the junction contained 1 base not matched to a gene. This CDR3 has 12 residues. CDR3 amino acids: CSVAGGPYEQYF. CDR3 in DNA: TGCAGCGTTGCAGGGGGCCCCTACGAGCAGTACTTC.